Sequencing of this TCR beta chain was carried out in a study of T cells expressing NK-cell markers. TCRdb reprocessed the 5' RACE reads, with one entry per CDR3 protein and no DNA. In total, the table holds under 600,000 distinct CDR3 sequences. This CDR3 contains 13 residues. Germline CDR1 is DFQATT and CDR2 is SNEGSKA (reference sequence). The gene calls are TRBV20-1 and TRBJ1-2; the D call from TCRdb, TRBD1, cannot be confirmed without DNA. The sequence was obtained from a woman aged 45-60 years in good health. Sequencing was carried out using blood T cells: a sorted CD56 or NKG2C T cell subset, CD4+ or CD8+ T cells, or bulk PBMC T cells (not recorded which). The CDR3 is CSAGTGLNYGYTF.